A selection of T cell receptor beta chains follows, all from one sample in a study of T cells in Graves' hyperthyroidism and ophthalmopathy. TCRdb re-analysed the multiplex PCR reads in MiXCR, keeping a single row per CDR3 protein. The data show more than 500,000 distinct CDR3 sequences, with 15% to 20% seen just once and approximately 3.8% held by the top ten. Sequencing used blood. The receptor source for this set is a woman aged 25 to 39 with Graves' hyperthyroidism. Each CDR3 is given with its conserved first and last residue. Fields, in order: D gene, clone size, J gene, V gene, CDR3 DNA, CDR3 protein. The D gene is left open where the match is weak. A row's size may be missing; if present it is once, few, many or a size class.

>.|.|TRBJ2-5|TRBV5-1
TGCGCCAGCGCACCGGGGGCGAGTGAGACCCAGTACTTC
CASAPGASETQYF
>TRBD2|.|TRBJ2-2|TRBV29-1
TGCAGCGTCCGGGGAGCTCTAGCGGGAGGGCTTGGCACCGGGGAGCTGTTTTTT
CSVRGALAGGLGTGELFF
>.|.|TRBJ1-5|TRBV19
TGTGCCAGCCGGGACGGACTCCCCCAGCCCCAGCATTTT
CASRDGLPQPQHF
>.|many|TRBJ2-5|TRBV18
TGTGCCAGCTCACCTCCAGACAGGACGCAGACCCAGTACTTC
CASSPPDRTQTQYF
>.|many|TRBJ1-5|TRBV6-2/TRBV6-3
TGTGCCAGCAGTTTCACATGGGATCAGCCCCAGCATTTT
CASSFTWDQPQHF
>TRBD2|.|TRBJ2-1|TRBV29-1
TGCAGCGTTGAGGAGGGGACTAGGTCCTACAATGAGCAGTTCTTC
CSVEEGTRSYNEQFF
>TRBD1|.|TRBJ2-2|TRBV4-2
TGTGCCAGCAGCCAAGACTTACAGGGGGCGTACACCGGGGAGCTGTTTTTT
CASSQDLQGAYTGELFF
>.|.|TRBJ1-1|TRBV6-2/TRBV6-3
TGTGCCAGCAGTTACTCACCCGACGGTGGCACTGAAGCTTTCTTT
CASSYSPDGGTEAFF
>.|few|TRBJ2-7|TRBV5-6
TGTGCCAGCAACCCGTCCGGCCCCGCCTCCGAGCAGTACTTC
CASNPSGPASEQYF
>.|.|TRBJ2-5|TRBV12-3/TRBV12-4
TGTGCCAGCAGTTTAGGGTCAGCCCAAGAGACCCAGTACTTC
CASSLGSAQETQYF
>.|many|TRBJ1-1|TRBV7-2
TGTGCCAGCAGCTTAGGACAGGCCACTGAAGCTTTCTTT
CASSLGQATEAFF
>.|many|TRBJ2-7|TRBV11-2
TGTGCCAGCAGCTTAGGGCTATCCGAGCAGTACTTC
CASSLGLSEQYF
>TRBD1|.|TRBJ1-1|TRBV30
TGTGCCTGGACAAAGGGGGCGGTGAACACTGAAGCTTTCTTT
CAWTKGAVNTEAFF
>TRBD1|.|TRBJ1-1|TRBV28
TGTGCCAGCAGTGTCAGGGGGAAAGGCACTGAAGCTTTCTTT
CASSVRGKGTEAFF
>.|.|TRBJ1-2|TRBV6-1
TGTGCCAGCAGTGATTTCGGGCAGGGCTATGGCTACACCTTC
CASSDFGQGYGYTF
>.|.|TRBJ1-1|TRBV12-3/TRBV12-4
TGTGCCAGCACAGGGTCCGGCACTGAAGCTTTCTTT
CASTGSGTEAFF